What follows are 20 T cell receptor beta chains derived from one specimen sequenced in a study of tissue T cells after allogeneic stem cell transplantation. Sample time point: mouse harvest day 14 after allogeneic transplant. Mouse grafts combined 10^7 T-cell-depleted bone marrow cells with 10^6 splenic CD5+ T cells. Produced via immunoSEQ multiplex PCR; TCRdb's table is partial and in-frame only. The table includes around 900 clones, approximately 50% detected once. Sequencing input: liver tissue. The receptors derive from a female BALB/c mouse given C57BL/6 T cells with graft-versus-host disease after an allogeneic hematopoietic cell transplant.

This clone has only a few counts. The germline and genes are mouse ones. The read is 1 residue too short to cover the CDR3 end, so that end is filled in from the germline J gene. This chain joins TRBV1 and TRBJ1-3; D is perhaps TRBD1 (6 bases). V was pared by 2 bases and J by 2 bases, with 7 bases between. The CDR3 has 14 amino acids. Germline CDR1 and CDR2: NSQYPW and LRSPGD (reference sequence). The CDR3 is CTCSAHRAGNTLYF. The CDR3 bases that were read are TGCACCTGCAGTGCACACAGGGCTGGAAATACGCTCTAT.

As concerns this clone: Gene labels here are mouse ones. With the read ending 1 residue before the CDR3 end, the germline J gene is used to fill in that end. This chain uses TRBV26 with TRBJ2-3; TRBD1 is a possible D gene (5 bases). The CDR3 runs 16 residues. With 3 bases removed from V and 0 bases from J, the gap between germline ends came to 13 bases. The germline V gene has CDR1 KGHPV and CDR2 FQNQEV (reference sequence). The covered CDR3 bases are TGTGCCAGCAGTCTCCGGACACGTCCTAGTGCAGAAACGCTGTAT. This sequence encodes CASSLRTRPSAETLY. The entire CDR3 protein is CASSLRTRPSAETLYF. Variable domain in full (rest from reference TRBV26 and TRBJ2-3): NSKVIQTPRYLVKGQGQKAKMRCIPEKGHPVVFWYQQNKNNEFKFLINFQNQEVLQQIDMTEKRFSAECPSNSPCSLEIQSSEAGDSALYLCASSLRTRPSAETLYFGSGTRLTVL.

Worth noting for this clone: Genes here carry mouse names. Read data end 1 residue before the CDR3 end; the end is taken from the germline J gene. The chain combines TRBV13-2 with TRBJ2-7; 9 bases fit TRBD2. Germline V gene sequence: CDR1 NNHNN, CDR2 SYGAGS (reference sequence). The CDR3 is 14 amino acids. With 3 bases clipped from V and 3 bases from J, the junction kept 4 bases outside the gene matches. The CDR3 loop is CASGGAGGDYEQYF. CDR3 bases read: TGTGCCAGCGGTGGGGCTGGGGGGGACTATGAACAGTAC.

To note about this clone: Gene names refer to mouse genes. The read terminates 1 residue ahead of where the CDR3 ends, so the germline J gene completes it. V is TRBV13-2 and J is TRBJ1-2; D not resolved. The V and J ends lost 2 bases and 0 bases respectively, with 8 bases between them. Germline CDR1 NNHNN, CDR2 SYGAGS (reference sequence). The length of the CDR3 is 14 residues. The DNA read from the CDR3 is TGTGCCAGCGGTGACCGGGGTGCAAACTCCGACTACACC. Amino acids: CASGDRGANSDYT. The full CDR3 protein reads CASGDRGANSDYTF.

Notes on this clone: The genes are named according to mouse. CDR3 DNA, as far as it was read: TGTGCCAGCAGTCGGACTGGGGGGTCTCAAAACACCTTGTAC. Translation gives CASSRTGGSQNTLY. The complete CDR3 reads CASSRTGGSQNTLYF. The chain is built from TRBV3 and TRBJ2-4; the match to TRBD2 covers 11 bases. The observed sequence ends 1 residue before the CDR3 terminus, with the missing tail filled in from the germline J gene. Per germline, CDR1 SNHLY and CDR2 FYNGKV (reference sequence). This CDR3 has 15 residues. V trimming: 6 bases; J trimming: 2 bases; junction bases outside the gene matches: 4.

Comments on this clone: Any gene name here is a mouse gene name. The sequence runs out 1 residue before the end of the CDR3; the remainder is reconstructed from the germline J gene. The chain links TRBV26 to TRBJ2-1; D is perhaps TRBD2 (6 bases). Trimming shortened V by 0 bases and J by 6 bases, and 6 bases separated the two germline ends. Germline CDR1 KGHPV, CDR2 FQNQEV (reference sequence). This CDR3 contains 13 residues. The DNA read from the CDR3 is TGTGCCAGCAGTCTGTCGGGGGGTGCTGAGCAGTTC. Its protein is CASSLSGGAEQF. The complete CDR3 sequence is CASSLSGGAEQFF.

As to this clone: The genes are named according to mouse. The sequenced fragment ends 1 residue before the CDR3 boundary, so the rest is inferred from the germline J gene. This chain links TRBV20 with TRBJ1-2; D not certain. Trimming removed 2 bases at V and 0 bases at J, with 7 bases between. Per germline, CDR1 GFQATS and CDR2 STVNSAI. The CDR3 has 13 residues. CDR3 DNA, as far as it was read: TGTGGTGCTAGGATCAGTGCAAACTCCGACTACACC. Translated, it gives CGARISANSDYT. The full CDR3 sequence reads CGARISANSDYTF.

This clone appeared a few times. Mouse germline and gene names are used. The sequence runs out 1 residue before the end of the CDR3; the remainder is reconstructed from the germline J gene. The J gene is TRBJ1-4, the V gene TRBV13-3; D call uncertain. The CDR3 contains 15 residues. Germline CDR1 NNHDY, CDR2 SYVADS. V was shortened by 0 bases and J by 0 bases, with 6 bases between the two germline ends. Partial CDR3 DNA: TGTGCCAGCAGTGATGCACCAGTTTCCAACGAAAGATTATTT. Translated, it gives CASSDAPVSNERLF. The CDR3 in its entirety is CASSDAPVSNERLFF.

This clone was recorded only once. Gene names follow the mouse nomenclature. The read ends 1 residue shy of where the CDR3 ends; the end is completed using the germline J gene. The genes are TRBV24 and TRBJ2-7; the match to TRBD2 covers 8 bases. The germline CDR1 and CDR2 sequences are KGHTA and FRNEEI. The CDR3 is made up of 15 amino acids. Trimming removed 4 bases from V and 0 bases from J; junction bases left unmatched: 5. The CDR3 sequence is CASSRWGASSYEQYF. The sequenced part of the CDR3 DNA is TGTGCCAGCAGTCGCTGGGGGGCGAGCTCCTATGAACAGTAC.

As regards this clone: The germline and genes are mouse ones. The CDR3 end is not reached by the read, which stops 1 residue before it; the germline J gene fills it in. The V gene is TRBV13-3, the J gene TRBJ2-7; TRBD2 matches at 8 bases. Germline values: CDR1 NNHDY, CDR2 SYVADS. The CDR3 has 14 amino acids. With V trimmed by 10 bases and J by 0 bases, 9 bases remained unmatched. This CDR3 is CARGGGGSSYEQYF. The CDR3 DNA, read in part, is TGTGCCCGCGGTGGGGGGGGGAGCTCCTATGAACAGTAC.

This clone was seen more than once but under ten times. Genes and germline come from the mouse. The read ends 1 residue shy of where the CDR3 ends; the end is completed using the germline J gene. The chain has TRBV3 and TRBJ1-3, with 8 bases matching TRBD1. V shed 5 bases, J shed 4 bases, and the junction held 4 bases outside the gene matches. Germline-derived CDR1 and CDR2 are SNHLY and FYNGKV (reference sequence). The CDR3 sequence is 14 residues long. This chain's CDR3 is CASSQTGVGNTLYF. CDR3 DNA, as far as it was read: TGTGCCAGCAGCCAGACAGGGGTGGGAAATACGCTCTAT.

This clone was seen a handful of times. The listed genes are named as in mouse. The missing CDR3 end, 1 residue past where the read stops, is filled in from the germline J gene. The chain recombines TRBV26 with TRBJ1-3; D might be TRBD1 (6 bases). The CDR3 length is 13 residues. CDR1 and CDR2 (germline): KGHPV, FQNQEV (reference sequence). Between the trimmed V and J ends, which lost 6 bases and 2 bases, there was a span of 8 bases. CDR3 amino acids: CASRGAPGNTLYF. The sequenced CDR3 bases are TGTGCCAGCAGGGGGGCGCCTGGAAATACGCTCTAT.

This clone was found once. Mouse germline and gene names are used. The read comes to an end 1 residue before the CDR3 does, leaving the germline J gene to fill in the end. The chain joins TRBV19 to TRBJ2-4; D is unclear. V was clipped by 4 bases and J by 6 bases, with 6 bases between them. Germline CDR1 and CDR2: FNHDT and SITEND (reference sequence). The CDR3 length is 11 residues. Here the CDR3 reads CASSPENTLYF. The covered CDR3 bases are TGTGCCAGCAGTCCAGAGAACACCTTGTAC. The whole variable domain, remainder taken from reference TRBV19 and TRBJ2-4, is GGIITQTPKFLIGQEGQKLTLKCQQNFNHDTMYWYRQDSGKGLRLIYYSITENDLQKGDLSEGYDASREKKSSFSLTVTSAQKNEMAVFLCASSPENTLYFGAGTRLSVL.

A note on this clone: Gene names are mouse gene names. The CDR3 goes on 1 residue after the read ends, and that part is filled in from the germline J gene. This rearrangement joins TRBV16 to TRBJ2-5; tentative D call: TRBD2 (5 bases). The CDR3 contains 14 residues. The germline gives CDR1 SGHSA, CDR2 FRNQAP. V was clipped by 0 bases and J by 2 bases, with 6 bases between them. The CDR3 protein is CASSLETVQDTQYF. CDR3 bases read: TGTGCAAGCAGCTTAGAGACTGTCCAAGACACCCAGTAC.

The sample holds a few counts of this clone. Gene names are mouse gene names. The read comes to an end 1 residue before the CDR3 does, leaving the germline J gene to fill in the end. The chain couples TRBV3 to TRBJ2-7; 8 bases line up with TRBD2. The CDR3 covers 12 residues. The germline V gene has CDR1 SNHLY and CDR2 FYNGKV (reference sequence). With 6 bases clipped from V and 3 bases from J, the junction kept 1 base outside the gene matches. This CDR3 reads CASRTGVYEQYF. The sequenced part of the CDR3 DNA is TGTGCCAGCAGGACTGGGGTCTATGAACAGTAC.

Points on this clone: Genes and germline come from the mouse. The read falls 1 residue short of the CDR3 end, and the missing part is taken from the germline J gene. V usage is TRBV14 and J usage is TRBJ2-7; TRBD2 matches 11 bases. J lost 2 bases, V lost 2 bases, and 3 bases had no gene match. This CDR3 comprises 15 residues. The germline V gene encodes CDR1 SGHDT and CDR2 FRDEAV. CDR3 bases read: TGTGCCAGCAGTTTAACTGGGGGGGCCCCCTATGAACAGTAC. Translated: CASSLTGGAPYEQY. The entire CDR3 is CASSLTGGAPYEQYF.

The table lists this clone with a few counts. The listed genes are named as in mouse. The CDR3 here is CASSIWGGGAEQFF. CDR3 DNA (partial): TGTGCCAGCAGTATCTGGGGGGGTGGTGCTGAGCAGTTC. This chain uses TRBV15 with TRBJ2-1, with 9 bases lining up with TRBD2. The CDR3 goes on 1 residue after the read ends, and that part is filled in from the germline J gene. This CDR3 contains 14 residues. Per the germline V gene, CDR1 is SGHND and CDR2 is FRSKSL. With 5 bases clipped from V and 6 bases from J, the junction kept 5 bases outside the gene matches. The full variable domain, its missing parts supplied by reference TRBV15 and TRBJ2-1, is DAGVTQTPRHEVAEKGQTIILKCEPVSGHNDLFWYRQTKIQGLELLSYFRSKSLMEDGGAFKDRFKAEMLNSSFSTLKIQPTEPKDSAVYLCASSIWGGGAEQFFGPGTRLTVL.

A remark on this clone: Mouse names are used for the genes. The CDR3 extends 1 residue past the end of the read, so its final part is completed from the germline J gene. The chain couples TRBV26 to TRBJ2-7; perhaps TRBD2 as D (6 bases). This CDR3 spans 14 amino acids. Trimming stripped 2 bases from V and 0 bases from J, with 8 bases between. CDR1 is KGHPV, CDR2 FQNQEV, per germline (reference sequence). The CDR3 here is CASSLGGSSYEQYF. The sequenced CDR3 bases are TGTGCCAGCAGTCTGGGGGGGAGCTCCTATGAACAGTAC.

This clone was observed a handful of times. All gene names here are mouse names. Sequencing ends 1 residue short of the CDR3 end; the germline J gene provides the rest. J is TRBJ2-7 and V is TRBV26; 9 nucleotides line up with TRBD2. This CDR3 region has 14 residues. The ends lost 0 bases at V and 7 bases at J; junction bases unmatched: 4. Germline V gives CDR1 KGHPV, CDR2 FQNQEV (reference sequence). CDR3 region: CASSLSGGAREQYF. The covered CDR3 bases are TGTGCCAGCAGTCTGTCTGGGGGGGCGCGAGAACAGTAC.

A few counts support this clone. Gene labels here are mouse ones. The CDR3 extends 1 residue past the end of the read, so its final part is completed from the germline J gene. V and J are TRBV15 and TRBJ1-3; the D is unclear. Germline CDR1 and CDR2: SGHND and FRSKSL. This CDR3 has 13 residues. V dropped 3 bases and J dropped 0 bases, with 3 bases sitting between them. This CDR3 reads CASSLNSGNTLYF. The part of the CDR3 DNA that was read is TGTGCCAGCAGTTTGAATTCTGGAAATACGCTCTAT.